This T cell receptor beta chain was recorded in a study of blood T cell repertoires in COVID-19. Overall study: Sources were T cells, B-cell-depleted T cells, or PBMCs; the material itself was cDNA or gDNA.

In its sample, this clone was seen once. Deletions cut 2 bases from V and 1 base from J, with 11 bases between. Germline CDR1 SNHLY, CDR2 FYNNEI. The CDR3 extends over 15 amino acids. Clones were read by immunoSEQ multiplex PCR, and TCRdb kept only the in-frame ones, dropping some. This table holds 250,000 to 300,000 clones, more than 70% found once. The specimen was peripheral blood. The source of this sequence is a woman between 18 and 29 years old with acute or convalescent COVID-19. The genes are TRBV2 and TRBJ1-1; perhaps TRBD1 as D (5 bases). The CDR3 region has the DNA TGTGCCAGCAGTGAATGGGCCAGGGAGAACACTGAAGCTTTCTTT. Its translation is CASSEWARENTEAFF. Full variable domain (outside the CDR3, taken from reference TRBV2 and TRBJ1-1): EPEVTQTPSHQVTQMGQEVILRCVPISNHLYFYWYRQILGQKVEFLVSFYNNEISEKSEIFDDQFSVERPDGSNFTLKIRSTKLEDSAMYFCASSEWARENTEAFFGQGTRLTVV.